The text below deals with one T cell receptor beta chain. Its antigen is as yet unknown. This sample also contains other DNA sequences that code for the same CDR3. Evenly divided among several immunoSEQ plates was the genomic DNA of each subset. Using immunoSEQ multiplex PCR, the repertoire was profiled, and TCRdb retains in-frame clones only, with some absent. The repertoire includes 2 million to 2.5 million clones, approximately 93% of them detected once, and around 0.4% sits in the top ten. CDR1 and CDR2 (germline): SGHKS, YYEKEE (reference sequence). The CDR3 contains 15 residues. The V gene end was trimmed by 4 bases and the J gene end by 3 bases; junction bases not matched to a gene: 2. The data were obtained in a study of shared clonotypes between healthy human individuals. Study context: Each donor had three CD4 naive, three CD4 memory, two CD8 naive and one CD8 memory plate. Notes on the study in general: Read depth was anticipated to influence clonotype sharing among donors. Represented diversity, genetic and exposure-history alike, was limited by few donors.

The rearrangement joins TRBV5-5 to TRBJ2-1; 12 bases map to TRBD2. This TCR came from a man aged 18 to 29 in good health. Some clones in this sample may be carry-over from other donors' samples. The sequenced sample was naive CD4+ T cells from PBMCs. Subset given: CD45RA+ positively selected. CDR3 nucleotides: TGTGCCAGCAGCCTGGGACTAGCGGGCTACAATGAGCAGTTCTTC. This encodes CASSLGLAGYNEQFF.